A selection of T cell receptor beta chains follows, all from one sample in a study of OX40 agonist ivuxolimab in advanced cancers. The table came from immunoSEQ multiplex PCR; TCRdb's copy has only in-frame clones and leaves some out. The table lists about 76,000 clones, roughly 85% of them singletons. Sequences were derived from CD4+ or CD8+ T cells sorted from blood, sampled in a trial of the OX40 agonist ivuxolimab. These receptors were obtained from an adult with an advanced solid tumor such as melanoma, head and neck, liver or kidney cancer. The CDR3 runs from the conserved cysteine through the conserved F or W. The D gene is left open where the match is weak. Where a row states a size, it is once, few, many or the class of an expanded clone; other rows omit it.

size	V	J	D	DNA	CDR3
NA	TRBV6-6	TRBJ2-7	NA	TGTGCCAGCAGTTACAGTCAGGGGACCTACGAGCAGTACTTC	CASSYSQGTYEQYF
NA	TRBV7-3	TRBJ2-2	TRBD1	TGTGCCAGCAGCCCCGCGGGACAGGGGGCGGTCGGGGAGCTGTTTTTT	CASSPAGQGAVGELFF
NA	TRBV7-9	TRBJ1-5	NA	TGTGCCAGCAGTTCCCCTAATCAGCCCCAGCATTTT	CASSSPNQPQHF
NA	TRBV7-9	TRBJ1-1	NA	TGTGCCAGCAGCCCTCAGTTGGGTCGAGAAGCTTTCTTT	CASSPQLGREAFF
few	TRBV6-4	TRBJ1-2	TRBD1	TGTGCCAGCAGAGCGGATCCCGGGACAGGGAGCGGCTACACCTTC	CASRADPGTGSGYTF
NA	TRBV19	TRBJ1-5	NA	TGTGCCAGTAGTATAGGGGGGGGACATAGGAATCAGCCCCAGCATTTT	CASSIGGGHRNQPQHF
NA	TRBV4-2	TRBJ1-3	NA	TGTGCCAGCAGCCAAGAGGTCACAGGAGGAAACACCATATATTTT	CASSQEVTGGNTIYF
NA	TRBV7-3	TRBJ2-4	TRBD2	TGTGCCAGCAGCCCGACTAGCGGGGAAAACATTCAGTACTTC	CASSPTSGENIQYF
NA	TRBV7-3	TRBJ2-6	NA	TGTGCCAGCAGCTTATACGGAGGGGGCCTTGGGGCCAACGTCCTGACTTTC	CASSLYGGGLGANVLTF
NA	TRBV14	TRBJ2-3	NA	TGTGCCAGCAGTCCTAACAGGTTCGGTACGCAGTATTTT	CASSPNRFGTQYF
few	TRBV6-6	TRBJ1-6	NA	TGTGCCAGCAGCGTAGAGAGGGGTGGCAATTCACCCCTCCACTTT	CASSVERGGNSPLHF